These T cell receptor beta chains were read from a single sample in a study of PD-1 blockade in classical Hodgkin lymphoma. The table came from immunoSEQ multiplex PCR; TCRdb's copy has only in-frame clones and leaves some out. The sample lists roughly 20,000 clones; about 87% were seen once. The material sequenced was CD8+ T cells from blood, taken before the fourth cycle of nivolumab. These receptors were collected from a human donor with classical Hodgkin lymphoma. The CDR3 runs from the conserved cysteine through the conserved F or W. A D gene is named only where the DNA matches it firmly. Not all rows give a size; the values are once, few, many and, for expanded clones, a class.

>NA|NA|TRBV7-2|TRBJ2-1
CASSLNVARTRYNEQFF
TGTGCCAGCAGCTTAAACGTTGCGCGCACCAGATACAATGAGCAGTTCTTC
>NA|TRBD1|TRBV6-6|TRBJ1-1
CASRNRGRTEAFF
TGTGCCAGCAGAAACAGGGGCAGGACTGAAGCTTTCTTT
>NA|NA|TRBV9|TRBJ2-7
CASSVDQGFNEQYF
TGTGCCAGCAGCGTAGATCAGGGGTTCAACGAGCAGTACTTC
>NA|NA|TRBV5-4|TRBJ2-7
CASSPRGAGEQYF
TGTGCCAGCAGCCCGAGGGGGGCTGGGGAGCAGTACTTC
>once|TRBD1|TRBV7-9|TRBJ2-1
CASSLLGRDRGVNNEQFF
TGTGCCAGCAGCTTATTGGGACGGGACAGGGGAGTCAACAATGAGCAGTTCTTC
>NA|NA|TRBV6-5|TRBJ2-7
CASSGLSYEQYF
TGTGCCAGCAGCGGGCTCTCCTACGAGCAGTACTTC
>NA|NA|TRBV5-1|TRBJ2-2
CASSGPQGSGELFF
TGCGCCAGCAGCGGCCCCCAGGGGTCCGGGGAGCTGTTTTTT
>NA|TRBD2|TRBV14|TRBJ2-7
CASSQPGLAAFGEQYF
TGTGCCAGCAGCCAGCCAGGACTAGCGGCTTTCGGCGAGCAGTACTTC
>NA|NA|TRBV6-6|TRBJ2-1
CASGAEQFF
TGTGCCAGCGGGGCTGAGCAGTTCTTC
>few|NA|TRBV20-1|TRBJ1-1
CSADVLEAFF
TGCAGTGCGGATGTACTTGAAGCTTTCTTT
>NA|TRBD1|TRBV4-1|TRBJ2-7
CASSLKQGAREQYF
TGCGCCAGCAGCCTAAAACAGGGGGCTAGGGAGCAGTACTTC
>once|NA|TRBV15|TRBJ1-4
CATSTYTVETGEKLFF
TGTGCCACCAGCACCTACACTGTTGAGACGGGGGAAAAACTGTTTTTT
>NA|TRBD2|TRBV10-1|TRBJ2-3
CASGIFREGGDTQYF
TGCGCCAGCGGGATTTTCCGGGAGGGCGGAGATACGCAGTATTTT
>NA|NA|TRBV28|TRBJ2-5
CASSFLTAETQYF
TGTGCCAGCAGTTTTTTGACAGCTGAGACCCAGTACTTC
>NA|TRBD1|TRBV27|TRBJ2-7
CASSLGTGGSYEQYF
TGTGCCAGCAGTCTCGGGACAGGGGGCTCCTACGAGCAGTACTTC
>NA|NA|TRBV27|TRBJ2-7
CASSSSYEQYF
TGTGCCAGCAGTTCCTCCTACGAGCAGTACTTC
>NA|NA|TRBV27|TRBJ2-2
CASSLSNTGELFF
TGTGCCAGCAGTTTATCAAACACCGGGGAGCTGTTTTTT
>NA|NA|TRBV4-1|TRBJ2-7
CASSQEGRSEQYF
TGCGCCAGCAGCCAAGAAGGGCGTTCGGAGCAGTACTTC
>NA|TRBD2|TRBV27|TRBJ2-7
CASSLLASGMGEQYF
TGTGCCAGCAGTTTACTAGCTAGCGGGATGGGAGAGCAGTACTTC
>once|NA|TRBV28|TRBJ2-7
CASSLVRKPTYEQYF
TGTGCCAGCAGTTTAGTCCGGAAGCCGACCTACGAGCAGTACTTC
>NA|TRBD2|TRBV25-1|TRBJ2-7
CASSHSGSPREQYF
TGTGCCAGCAGCCATAGCGGGAGTCCTCGCGAGCAGTACTTC
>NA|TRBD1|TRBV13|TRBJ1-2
CASSLRGHARGYTF
TGTGCCAGCAGCTTAAGGGGGCACGCAAGAGGCTACACCTTC
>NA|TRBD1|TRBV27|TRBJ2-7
CASSSLLTGGTLDEQYF
TGTGCCAGCAGTTCTCTCCTCACAGGGGGTACGCTCGACGAGCAGTACTTC
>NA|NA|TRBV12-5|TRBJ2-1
CASGLVIPREEQFF
TGTGCTAGTGGTTTGGTTATCCCCCGAGAAGAGCAGTTCTTC
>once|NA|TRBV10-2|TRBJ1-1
CASSDKGNTEAFF
TGCGCCAGCAGTGATAAGGGGAACACTGAAGCTTTCTTT
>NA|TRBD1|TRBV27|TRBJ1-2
CASSQWGGQRDGYTF
TGTGCCAGCAGTCAATGGGGGGGACAGCGGGATGGCTACACCTTC
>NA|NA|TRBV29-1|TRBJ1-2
CSVDGAAAVSYGYTF
TGCAGCGTTGATGGGGCGGCGGCGGTAAGCTATGGCTACACCTTC
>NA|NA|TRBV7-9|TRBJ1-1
CASSSSQVANTEAFF
TGTGCCAGCAGCTCATCGCAGGTGGCGAACACTGAAGCTTTCTTT
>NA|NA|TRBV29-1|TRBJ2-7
CSVEGTSSSYEQYF
TGCAGCGTTGAAGGGACCTCAAGCTCCTACGAGCAGTACTTC
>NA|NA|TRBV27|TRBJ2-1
CASRYDGQANNEQFF
TGTGCCAGCAGATATGATGGGCAGGCCAACAATGAGCAGTTCTTC
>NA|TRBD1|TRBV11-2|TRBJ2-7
CASSSGQATYEQYF
TGTGCCAGCAGCTCGGGACAGGCTACCTACGAGCAGTACTTC
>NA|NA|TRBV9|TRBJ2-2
CASSGTGPHTGELFF
TGTGCCAGCAGCGGCACGGGGCCACACACCGGGGAGCTGTTTTTT
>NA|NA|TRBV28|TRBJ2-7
CASRTGWAEQYF
TGTGCCAGCAGAACAGGGTGGGCCGAGCAGTACTTC
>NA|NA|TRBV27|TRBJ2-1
CASRPTSGGYNEQFF
TGTGCCAGCAGACCAACTAGTGGGGGCTACAATGAGCAGTTCTTC
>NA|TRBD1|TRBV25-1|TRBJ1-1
CASSEMTGQNTEAFF
TGTGCCAGCAGTGAAATGACAGGGCAGAACACTGAAGCTTTCTTT
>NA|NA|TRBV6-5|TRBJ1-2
CASSYSTPGDGYTF
TGTGCCAGCAGTTACTCGACGCCAGGTGATGGCTACACCTTC
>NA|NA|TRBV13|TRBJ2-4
CASSLVSQGIQYF
TGTGCCAGCAGCTTAGTCTCCCAGGGCATTCAGTACTTC
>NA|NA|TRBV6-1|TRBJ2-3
CASSELLGRGGTDTQYF
TGTGCCAGCAGTGAATTATTGGGGAGGGGGGGCACAGATACGCAGTATTTT
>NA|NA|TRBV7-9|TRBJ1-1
CASSLVGGMNTEAFF
TGTGCCAGCAGCTTAGTAGGGGGTATGAACACTGAAGCTTTCTTT
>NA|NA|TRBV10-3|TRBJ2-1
CAIRGTYNEQFF
TGTGCCATCAGGGGGACCTACAATGAGCAGTTCTTC
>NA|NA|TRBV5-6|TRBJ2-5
CASSPAGGGETQYF
TGTGCCAGCAGCCCTGCAGGGGGGGGAGAGACCCAGTACTTC
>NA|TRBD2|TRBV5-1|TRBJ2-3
CASSLRAGVSDTQYF
TGCGCCAGCAGCTTGCGTGCGGGAGTATCAGATACGCAGTATTTT
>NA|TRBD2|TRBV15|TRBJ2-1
CATSRELMSGGREGEQFF
TGTGCCACCAGCAGAGAATTAATGTCCGGCGGGAGGGAGGGTGAGCAGTTCTTC
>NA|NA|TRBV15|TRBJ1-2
CATSPRVSRVNYGYTF
TGTGCCACCAGCCCCCGGGTATCTAGGGTTAACTATGGCTACACCTTC
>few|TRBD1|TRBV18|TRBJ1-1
CASSDRGTEAFF
TGTGCCAGCTCAGACAGGGGCACTGAAGCTTTCTTT
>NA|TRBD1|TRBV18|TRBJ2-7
CASSPLGQNLYEQYF
TGTGCCAGCTCACCTTTGGGACAGAATCTTTACGAGCAGTACTTC
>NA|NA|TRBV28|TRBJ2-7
CASSQRTYEQYF
TGTGCCAGCAGCCAGCGGACATACGAGCAGTACTTC
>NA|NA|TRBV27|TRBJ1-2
CASRGEANYGYTF
TGTGCCAGCAGAGGCGAAGCTAACTATGGCTACACCTTC
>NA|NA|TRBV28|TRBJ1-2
CASSNLAGPRLFGYTF
TGTGCCAGCAGTAATCTGGCTGGCCCTCGGTTGTTTGGCTACACCTTC
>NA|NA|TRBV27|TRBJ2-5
CASSFGATQYF
TGTGCCAGCAGTTTTGGAGCGACCCAGTACTTC